The 25 T cell receptor beta chains in this list originate from one sample, sequenced in a study of technical replicates of blood from a handful of donors. Produced via immunoSEQ multiplex PCR; TCRdb's table is partial and in-frame only. The table records tens of thousands of clones, approximately 90% of them present only once. Material: T cells isolated from PBMCs. The receptors come from a human donor in good health.

The chain employs TRBV5-1 and TRBJ1-1, with D unresolved. V lost 4 bases, J lost 2 bases, and 15 bases lay in between. The length of the CDR3 is 15 residues. Germline V gene sequence: CDR1 SGHRS, CDR2 YFSETQ. DNA for the CDR3: TGCGCCAGCAGCCCACCCTCTAGACCCAACACTGAAGCTTTCTTT. Its protein is CASSPPSRPNTEAFF.

J is TRBJ2-1 and V is TRBV4-1; a weak D match, TRBD2 (7 bases). With 4 bases removed from V and 7 bases from J, the gap between germline ends came to 17 bases. The CDR3 loop spans 15 amino acids. Per the germline V gene, CDR1 is MGHRA and CDR2 is YSYEKL. The CDR3 protein is CASSLGALAWNEQFF. For the CDR3, the DNA is TGCGCCAGCAGCCTGGGGGCACTAGCGTGGAATGAGCAGTTCTTC.

The chain has TRBV5-1 and TRBJ2-5; 8 nucleotides line up with TRBD1. V shed 0 bases, J shed 3 bases, and the junction held 4 bases outside the gene matches. CDR1 SGHRS and CDR2 YFSETQ come from the germline V gene. CDR3 length: 15 residues. The CDR3, as DNA: TGCGCCAGCAGCTTGGGGACAGGGTGGGAAGAGACCCAGTACTTC. This encodes CASSLGTGWEETQYF. Based on the CDR3 plus reference TRBV5-1 and TRBJ2-5, the full variable domain is KAGVTQTPRYLIKTRGQQVTLSCSPISGHRSVSWYQQTPGQGLQFLFEYFSETQRNKGNFPGRFSGRQFSNSRSEMNVSTLELGDSALYLCASSLGTGWEETQYFGPGTRLLVL.

V gene TRBV6-5 combines with J gene TRBJ2-1; 13 bases are a match to TRBD2. The CDR3 extends over 14 amino acids. The germline gives CDR1 MNHEY, CDR2 SVGAGI. The ends lost 5 bases at V and 9 bases at J; junction bases unmatched: 4. CDR3 DNA: TGTGCCAGCAGTGGACTAGCGGGGGTCGGTGAGCAGTTCTTC. This gives the protein CASSGLAGVGEQFF.

V and J are TRBV18 and TRBJ2-5; weak D call: TRBD2 (6 bases). Per germline, CDR1 KGHSH and CDR2 LQKENI. The CDR3 contains 15 residues. V was trimmed by 3 bases and J by 5 bases, leaving 16 bases between them. The CDR3, as DNA: TGTGCCAGCTCACCGGACCGCGGGGCCTGGGAGACCCAGTACTTC. It translates to CASSPDRGAWETQYF.

This chain uses TRBV6-1 with TRBJ2-3, with D possibly TRBD1 on 6 matching bases. V was pared by 1 base and J by 0 bases, with 20 bases between. This CDR3 region has 19 residues. The germline V gene has CDR1 MNHNS and CDR2 SASEGT. The CDR3: CASSEGPQTGHPSTDTQYF. CDR3 bases: TGTGCCAGCAGTGAAGGACCGCAAACGGGACACCCGAGCACAGATACGCAGTATTTT.

The V and J genes are TRBV6-6 and TRBJ2-7; 11 bases are shared with TRBD2. V lost 4 bases, J lost 3 bases, and 2 bases stayed unmatched. Looked up from germline, CDR1 is MNHNY and CDR2 is SVGAGI (reference sequence). This CDR3 spans 14 amino acids. Written as DNA, the CDR3 is TGTGCCAGCAGTTTAGGGACTAGCGGCTACGAGCAGTACTTC. It is translated as CASSLGTSGYEQYF.

This clone was seen only a few times. V and J are TRBV4-1 and TRBJ1-2, with D uncertain. V gave up 5 bases and J gave up 8 bases, with 21 bases separating them. Germline loops: CDR1 MGHRA, CDR2 YSYEKL. This CDR3 has 15 amino acids. CDR3 protein: CASSTVREGGGGYTF. CDR3 nucleotides: TGCGCCAGCAGCACTGTTAGGGAAGGAGGAGGCGGCTACACCTTC.

This chain uses TRBV11-3 with TRBJ1-6; 7 bases fit TRBD1. This CDR3 comprises 15 residues. CDR1 and CDR2 from the germline V gene are SGHNT and YENEEA. V was pared by 7 bases and J by 8 bases, with 11 bases of the junction left unmatched. CDR3 nucleotides: TGTGCCAGCACCCCTGACAGGGCGGTGGATTCACCCCTCCACTTT. Encoded protein: CASTPDRAVDSPLHF.

The rearrangement joins TRBV14 to TRBJ2-1; 10 bases line up with TRBD2. Germline V gene lookup returns CDR1 SGHDN and CDR2 FVKESK. The CDR3 is 21 residues long. J gave up 5 bases and V 1 base, and 20 bases lay outside the gene matches. The CDR3 nucleotides read TGTGCCAGCAGCCAAGGCTCCGGCGTAGCGGGAGGAGGTTGGTGGGACAATGAGCAGTTCTTC. It specifies CASSQGSGVAGGGWWDNEQFF.

The V and J genes are TRBV5-1 and TRBJ2-5, with 10 bases that match TRBD2. The junction had 9 bases not matched to a gene; V was cut back by 0 bases and J by 4 bases. The germline CDR1 and CDR2 sequences are SGHRS and YFSETQ. This CDR3 has 17 residues. In DNA form, the CDR3 reads TGCGCCAGCAGCTTGGTTGTAGCGGGAGGATTGGGAGAGACCCAGTACTTC. Translating gives CASSLVVAGGLGETQYF.

This sequence joins TRBV9 and TRBJ2-7; possibly TRBD2 for D (7 bases). V lost 3 bases, J lost 2 bases, and 12 bases lay in between. Germline assignment: CDR1 SGDLS and CDR2 YYNGEE. CDR3 size: 14 residues. CDR3 DNA sequence: TGTGCCAGCAGCGCGAGGGGGGGCCCCTACGAGCAGTACTTC. Translated, it gives CASSARGGPYEQYF.

V usage is TRBV2 and J usage is TRBJ1-1; 7 positions match TRBD1. The V and J ends lost 7 bases and 1 base, in that order; junction bases with no gene match: 6. Germline assignment: CDR1 SNHLY and CDR2 FYNNEI. The CDR3 runs 14 residues. This chain's CDR3 is CASTSGQENTEAFF. The CDR3 DNA reads as TGTGCCAGCACCTCCGGACAGGAGAACACTGAAGCTTTCTTT.

The rearrangement uses TRBV6-4 and TRBJ1-2, with D possibly being TRBD1 (5 bases). CDR3 length: 13 residues. In germline, CDR1 is MRHNA, CDR2 SNTAGT. The germline V and J ends were trimmed by 4 bases and 2 bases, with 8 bases remaining between them. CDR3 DNA: TGTGCCAGCAGTGTAGGACAAAACTATGGCTACACCTTC. It yields the protein CASSVGQNYGYTF.

This chain links TRBV28 with TRBJ1-2; D is possibly TRBD1 (6 bases). The CDR3 is 12 amino acids. Trimming took off 7 bases at V and 8 bases at J, with 14 bases between the two ends. Germline loops: CDR1 MDHEN, CDR2 SYDVKM. CDR3: CASNPGDRGYTF. In DNA, the CDR3 is TGTGCCAGCAATCCAGGAGACAGGGGCTACACCTTC.

J is TRBJ2-7 and V is TRBV7-9; 7 bases agree with TRBD2. Germline trimming cut 0 bases from V and 6 bases from J; bases unmatched to any gene: 11. The germline V gene has CDR1 SEHNR and CDR2 FQNEAQ (reference sequence). The CDR3 spans 16 residues. The CDR3 is CASSLALPSGRSEQYF. The CDR3, as DNA: TGTGCCAGCAGCTTAGCGCTCCCTAGCGGTCGGAGCGAGCAGTACTTC.

V usage is TRBV11-2 and J usage is TRBJ2-1, with a possible D match to TRBD1 (5 bases). Deletions cut 4 bases from V and 5 bases from J, with 18 bases between. The germline CDR1 and CDR2 sequences are SGHAT and FQNNGV. The CDR3 totals 16 residues. CDR3 region: CASSSIDRKINNEQFF. The CDR3 DNA reads as TGTGCCAGCAGCTCTATAGACAGAAAAATCAACAATGAGCAGTTCTTC.

This clone turned up a few times. This rearrangement joins TRBV7-2 to TRBJ1-1; D possibly corresponds to TRBD1 (5 bases). The V end was cut by 4 bases, the J end by 7 bases, with 13 bases between. The length of the CDR3 is 13 residues. Germline V CDR1 and CDR2: SGHTA, FQGNSA. The CDR3 nucleotides read TGTGCCAGCAGCTCCGGACACCAAATTGAAGCTTTCTTT. It translates to CASSSGHQIEAFF.

The rearrangement links TRBV2 to TRBJ2-7, with 7 bases fitting TRBD1. From germline, CDR1 is SNHLY and CDR2 FYNNEI. This CDR3 has 12 residues. After removal of 8 bases from V and 1 base from J, the junction contained 2 bases not matched to a gene. CDR3 sequence reads: CASEGQSYEQYF. In DNA form, the CDR3 reads TGTGCCAGCGAGGGACAGTCCTACGAGCAGTACTTC.

The V gene is TRBV18, the J gene TRBJ1-4; D possibly corresponds to TRBD1 (6 bases). Trimming shortened V by 0 bases and J by 7 bases, and 9 bases separated the two germline ends. CDR3 length: 14 residues. The V gene's germline CDR1 is KGHSH and CDR2 LQKENI. The CDR3 spells CASSPPRGGEKLFF. CDR3 bases: TGTGCCAGCTCACCACCCAGGGGTGGTGAAAAACTGTTTTTT. The full variable domain, in which reference TRBV18 and TRBJ1-4 provide the parts outside the CDR3, is NAGVMQNPRHLVRRRGQEARLRCSPMKGHSHVYWYRQLPEEGLKFMVYLQKENIIDESGMPKERFSAEFPKEGPSILRIQQVVRGDSAAYFCASSPPRGGEKLFFGSGTQLSVL.

The chain joins TRBV6-5 to TRBJ2-1, with 11 bases identical to TRBD2. The CDR3 contains 14 residues. Germline V gene data show CDR1 as MNHEY and CDR2 as SVGAGI. J was trimmed by 6 bases and V by 7 bases; bases with no gene match: 5. In nucleotides, the CDR3 is TGTGCCAGCACCCCTAGCGGGAGGAGCAATGAGCAGTTCTTC. It encodes CASTPSGRSNEQFF.

This chain links TRBV7-9 with TRBJ1-1, with D unresolved. The CDR3 runs 15 residues. CDR1 is SEHNR, CDR2 FQNEAQ, per germline (reference sequence). V lost 4 bases and J lost 5, with 17 bases in between. As DNA, the CDR3 is TGTGCCAGCAGCTCAACGACCGGGGTTGTGACTGAAGCTTTCTTT. This translates into CASSSTTGVVTEAFF.

This clone was picked up one time. V is TRBV11-2 and J is TRBJ1-2, with a weak D call TRBD1 (5 bases). CDR1 is SGHAT, CDR2 FQNNGV, per germline. V lost 4 bases to trimming and J lost 8 bases, with 20 bases between them. The CDR3 consists of 15 residues. The CDR3: CASSSPRKGFRGYTF. In nucleotides, the CDR3 is TGTGCCAGCAGCTCCCCTCGGAAGGGGTTCCGCGGCTACACCTTC.

This chain uses TRBV6-6 with TRBJ2-1, with 12 bases matching TRBD2. Germline CDR1 and CDR2: MNHNY and SVGAGI (reference sequence). This CDR3 has 14 residues. V lost 6 bases and J lost 5; bases outside the gene matches: 2. CDR3 DNA sequence: TGTGCCAGCAGGACTAGCGGGAGCCACAATGAGCAGTTCTTC. This translates into CASRTSGSHNEQFF.

The CDR3 nucleotides are TGTGCCAGCAGCCAAGATTTGCAGGGCTGGGACTATGGCTACACCTTC. It encodes CASSQDLQGWDYGYTF. The chain joins TRBV4-2 to TRBJ1-2; maybe TRBD1 (5 bases). V lost 0 bases to trimming and J lost 3 bases, with 14 bases between them. From germline, CDR1 is LGHNA and CDR2 YNFKEQ. The CDR3 extends over 16 amino acids.